This TCR beta chain was observed in a study of blood T cell repertoires in COVID-19. Across the whole study: There were acute and convalescent COVID-19 samples, and they came from the United States, Italy and Spain. The cDNA or gDNA used as material had been derived from T cells, B-cell-depleted T cells, or PBMCs.

The V gene lost 4 bases and the J gene lost 7 bases, with 6 bases spanning the gap. The germline gives CDR1 SGDLS, CDR2 YYNGEE. The CDR3 contains 12 residues. The repertoire was sequenced with immunoSEQ multiplex PCR; TCRdb's copy has only in-frame clones and lacks some. The table records just under 100,000 clones, more than 70% of them present only once. Sequencing was done on a sample of peripheral blood. The J gene is TRBJ1-6, the V gene TRBV9; D gene unclear. The source of this sequence is a woman aged 55-69 years in a cohort sampled during active or convalescent COVID-19. The CDR3: CASSPTNSPLHF. CDR3 sequence (DNA): TGTGCCAGCAGCCCAACAAATTCACCCCTCCACTTT.